The clone carrying this T cell receptor (beta chain) was found a few times. The target antigen is unknown. This sample is drawn from a study of T cell repertoires in cytomegalovirus infection. For the study at large: CMV infection plus the matching HLA type was flagged by public TCR beta signatures.

TCRdb re-derived calls from the reads in MiXCR, one entry per CDR3 protein. The sample comprises 350,000 to 450,000 distinct CDR3 sequences, around 18% of which are singletons, and roughly 8.7% rests with the top ten. The germline V gene encodes CDR1 SGHRS and CDR2 YFSETQ. V was pared by 0 bases and J by 4 bases, with 10 bases between. The CDR3 length is 15 residues. Study-level points and caveats: HLA-C-restricted CMV clonotypes gave the most frequent clonotype in two of eight donors. Summed frequency of public TCR beta families distinguished CMV carriers with the relevant HLA.

This TCR derives from a human donor in good health (CMV status not recorded). Some clones in this sample may be carry-over from other donors' samples. The sequencing sample was made of PBMCs. This chain connects TRBV5-1 to TRBJ2-2, with no clear D. CDR3 in DNA: TGCGCCAGCAGCTTGGTTGGCTCTTCCACCGGGGAGCTGTTTTTT. Translation gives CASSLVGSSTGELFF. Full variable domain (remainder filled in from reference TRBV5-1 and TRBJ2-2): KAGVTQTPRYLIKTRGQQVTLSCSPISGHRSVSWYQQTPGQGLQFLFEYFSETQRNKGNFPGRFSGRQFSNSRSEMNVSTLELGDSALYLCASSLVGSSTGELFFGEGSRLTVL.